These 14 T cell receptor beta chains came from one sample sequenced in a study of cytomegalovirus exposure and HLA in healthy donors. The PCR made use of 60 Vbeta and 13 Jbeta primers. This table comes from immunoSEQ multiplex PCR, and its TCRdb copy is limited to in-frame clones, with some not included. The table includes under 200,000 clones, around four fifths detected once. Sequencing used PBMCs. The receptors here all came from a man aged 25 to 40 in good health and CMV-seronegative.

This clone was seen just once. V usage is TRBV7-2 and J usage is TRBJ1-5; 11 nucleotides align to TRBD1. The CDR3 extends over 15 amino acids. Trimming took 5 bases from V and 6 from J; bases not matched to a gene: 6. Germline CDR1 reads SGHTA; CDR2 reads FQGNSA. The CDR3 spells CASSRGQGGSQPQHF. The DNA of the CDR3 is TGTGCCAGCAGCCGGGGACAGGGGGGGAGTCAGCCCCAGCATTTT.

The chain has TRBV12-5 and TRBJ1-1; D uncertain. V dropped 3 bases and J dropped 4 bases, with 9 bases sitting between them. Germline-derived CDR1 and CDR2 are LGHNT and FRNRAP. The CDR3 is 13 amino acids. CDR3 loop: CASGLRSLTEAFF. Written as DNA, the CDR3 is TGTGCTAGTGGTTTAAGGAGTCTCACTGAAGCTTTCTTT. The full variable domain, in which reference TRBV12-5 and TRBJ1-1 provide the parts outside the CDR3, is DARVTQTPRHKVTEMGQEVTMRCQPILGHNTVFWYRQTMMQGLELLAYFRNRAPLDDSGMPKDRFSAEMPDATLATLKIQPSEPRDSAVYFCASGLRSLTEAFFGQGTRLTVV.

The genes are TRBV15 and TRBJ2-1, with D unclear. Per germline, CDR1 LNHNV and CDR2 YYDKDF (reference sequence). With 4 bases removed from V and 6 bases from J, the gap between germline ends came to 13 bases. This CDR3 has 14 residues. The DNA of the CDR3 is TGTGCCACCAGCAAGTTTAGAATTGGCAATGAGCAGTTCTTC. Amino acids: CATSKFRIGNEQFF.

This clone has only one observation. The genes are TRBV7-2 and TRBJ2-1; TRBD2 agrees at 7 bases. CDR3 length equals 15 residues. Germline trimming cut 5 bases from V and 12 bases from J; bases unmatched to any gene: 16. Germline-derived CDR1 and CDR2 are SGHTA and FQGNSA. DNA for the CDR3: TGTGCCAGCAGCCCCCAGCGGGGACCGACCAAGGGGCAGTTCTTC. It encodes CASSPQRGPTKGQFF.

This chain uses TRBV11-3 with TRBJ2-1; 9 bases align to TRBD2. CDR3 length: 15 amino acids. Germline V CDR1 and CDR2: SGHNT, YENEEA. V lost 4 bases, J lost 4 bases, and 5 bases stayed unmatched. The CDR3, as DNA: TGTGCCAGCAGCTCAGGACTAGCGATATACAATGAGCAGTTCTTC. Encoded protein: CASSSGLAIYNEQFF.

The CDR3 reads CASRDRVYQPQHF. CDR3 nucleotide sequence: TGTGCCAGTAGGGACAGGGTATACCAGCCCCAGCATTTT. The genes are TRBV19 and TRBJ1-5; 8 bases fit TRBD1. After removal of 6 bases from V and 7 bases from J, the junction contained 5 bases not matched to a gene. This CDR3 spans 13 amino acids. The V gene's germline CDR1 is LNHDA and CDR2 SQIVND (reference sequence).

The chain combines TRBV4-2 with TRBJ2-7; D possibly corresponds to TRBD2 (6 bases). The germline gives CDR1 LGHNA, CDR2 YNFKEQ. The germline V and J ends were trimmed by 4 bases and 1 base, with 17 bases remaining between them. The CDR3 has 16 residues. CDR3 sequence: CASSLGGLALSYEQYF. The CDR3 nucleotides are TGTGCCAGCAGCCTTGGCGGGCTAGCGCTTTCCTACGAGCAGTACTTC.

This chain connects TRBV27 to TRBJ2-2; a weak D match, TRBD2 (5 bases). The CDR3 runs 16 residues. Germline-derived CDR1 and CDR2 are MNHEY and SMNVEV (reference sequence). Deletions cut 3 bases from V and 3 bases from J, with 14 bases between. CDR3 bases: TGTGCCAGCAGTTTTTTAGGCAAGGGAGACACCGGGGAGCTGTTTTTT. Protein: CASSFLGKGDTGELFF.

As concerns this clone: One junction end disagrees with the germline gene, perhaps due to a read error. The V call is TRBV7-2, the J call TRBJ2-1; 15 bases fit TRBD2. The CDR3 spans 14 residues. Germline V gene lookup returns CDR1 SGHTA and CDR2 FQGNSA. The CDR3 here is CASSPGLAGGLLVF. Here the CDR3 DNA reads TGTGCCAGCAGCCCTGGACTAGCGGGAGGGCTTTTGGTCTTC.

The chain is built from TRBV18 and TRBJ1-1; 9 bases are a match to TRBD1. The junction had 5 bases not matched to a gene; V was cut back by 4 bases and J by 8 bases. The germline V gene has CDR1 KGHSH and CDR2 LQKENI. The CDR3 has 13 amino acids. CDR3 coding DNA: TGTGCCAGCTCACAAGGACAGGGGAGAGAAGCTTTCTTT. As protein: CASSQGQGREAFF.

The chain links TRBV30 to TRBJ1-4; D might be TRBD1 (5 bases). V lost 0 bases and J 0 bases, leaving 8 bases between the germline ends. Germline V lookup: CDR1 GTSNPN, CDR2 SVGIG (reference sequence). The CDR3 sequence is 15 residues long. The DNA for the CDR3 is TGTGCCTGGAGTGTTCTAGGGGCAACTAATGAAAAACTGTTTTTT. It encodes CAWSVLGATNEKLFF.

The chain links TRBV6-5 to TRBJ1-2; D not certain. CDR1 MNHEY and CDR2 SVGAGI come from the germline V gene. This CDR3 has 14 amino acids. V dropped 5 bases and J dropped 0 bases, with 10 bases sitting between them. In DNA form, the CDR3 reads TGTGCCAGCAGTACCCCCAACTCTAACTATGGCTACACCTTC. Translated, it gives CASSTPNSNYGYTF.

The chain carries TRBV5-5 and TRBJ2-1; 15 bases are a match to TRBD2. The ends lost 4 bases at V and 12 bases at J; junction bases unmatched: 8. The V gene's germline CDR1 is SGHKS and CDR2 YYEKEE (reference sequence). The CDR3 is 15 amino acids. As DNA, the CDR3 is TGTGCCAGCAGCATGTCGGGACTAGCGGGGGGAAGGCAGTTCTTC. Residues: CASSMSGLAGGRQFF.

The V and J genes are TRBV5-1 and TRBJ2-7; TRBD1 aligns across 7 bases. The CDR3 runs to 13 residues. Per germline, CDR1 SGHRS and CDR2 YFSETQ. Germline trimming cut 4 bases from V and 2 bases from J; bases unmatched to any gene: 3. CDR3 sequence reads: CASSPTGAYEQYF. The CDR3 bases are TGCGCCAGCAGCCCTACAGGGGCCTACGAGCAGTACTTC.